Presented here are 29 T cell receptor beta chains from one specimen sequenced in a study of control samples from healthy donors and cancer patients (dated by TCRdb to between 2020 and 2021). The protocol used for the library was the immunoSEQ multiplex PCR assay. The clones in this table, taken by TCRdb from immuneACCESS, are in-frame only. Not every clone is retained; where verified, under half of the shortfall comes from an unresolved V gene, and the cause of the rest is unknown. The sample table shows approximately 92,000 clones, and approximately 95% are seen once. Together, the top ten hold around 1.5% of the sample. The sequenced sample was blood. These receptors all stem from a young woman in good health.

V gene TRBV6-5 combines with J gene TRBJ2-5; a weak D match, TRBD2 (5 bases). In germline, CDR1 is MNHEY, CDR2 SVGAGI. The CDR3 has 15 amino acids. V gave up 0 bases and J gave up 5 bases, with 13 bases separating them. The CDR3 loop is CASSYSGERSETQYF. CDR3 coding DNA: TGTGCCAGCAGTTACTCGGGAGAAAGGAGCGAGACCCAGTACTTC.

This chain joins TRBV19 and TRBJ1-5, with unresolved D. The germline gives CDR1 LNHDA, CDR2 SQIVND (reference sequence). The V end lost 2 bases, the J end lost 2 bases, and 13 bases lay between the germline ends. This CDR3 contains 16 residues. The CDR3 protein is CASSIRGPGGNQPQHF. DNA for the CDR3: TGTGCCAGTAGTATACGAGGACCTGGGGGCAATCAGCCCCAGCATTTT.

The chain has TRBV28 and TRBJ1-2; 8 bases fit TRBD1. This CDR3 contains 15 residues. Per the germline V gene, CDR1 is MDHEN and CDR2 is SYDVKM. V was clipped by 5 bases and J by 4 bases; unmatched bases: 9. CDR3 sequence reads: CASSAPQGGGYGYTF. Here the CDR3 DNA reads TGTGCCAGCAGTGCCCCACAGGGGGGCGGCTATGGCTACACCTTC.

This chain uses TRBV2 with TRBJ2-5; D is perhaps TRBD1 (6 bases). CDR1 is SNHLY, CDR2 FYNNEI, per germline. The germline V and J ends were trimmed by 1 base and 3 bases, with 9 bases remaining between them. This CDR3 is built from 14 residues. The CDR3 loop is CASSEGNREETQYF. CDR3 nucleotide sequence: TGTGCCAGCAGTGAAGGAAACAGGGAAGAGACCCAGTACTTC. Complete variable domain (other parts from reference TRBV2 and TRBJ2-5): EPEVTQTPSHQVTQMGQEVILRCVPISNHLYFYWYRQILGQKVEFLVSFYNNEISEKSEIFDDQFSVERPDGSNFTLKIRSTKLEDSAMYFCASSEGNREETQYFGPGTRLLVL.

The gene calls are TRBV10-3 and TRBJ1-2; D gene ambiguous. The CDR3 contains 12 residues. V was clipped by 10 bases and J by 6 bases, with 15 bases between them. Germline V gene data show CDR1 as ENHRY and CDR2 as SYGVKD. CDR3 in DNA: TGTGCCACCCGTGGGGAGGCAAATGGCTACACCTTC. It translates to CATRGEANGYTF.

The rearrangement uses TRBV29-1 and TRBJ2-3; 10 positions match TRBD1. The ends lost 6 bases at V and 3 bases at J; junction bases unmatched: 3. The CDR3 covers 13 residues. The germline V gene has CDR1 SQVTM and CDR2 ANQGSEA. In nucleotides, the CDR3 is TGCAGCGTGCGGGACAGGGGAACAGATACGCAGTATTTT. This gives the protein CSVRDRGTDTQYF.

The CDR3 loop reads CASSEVSGRMYNEQFF. Written as DNA, the CDR3 is TGTGCCAGCAGCGAAGTTAGCGGGAGGATGTACAATGAGCAGTTCTTC. The chain links TRBV9 to TRBJ2-1; 10 positions match TRBD2. V lost 3 bases and J lost 4; bases outside the gene matches: 7. CDR1 and CDR2 (germline): SGDLS, YYNGEE. CDR3 length equals 16 residues.

The rearrangement joins TRBV5-1 to TRBJ2-7; TRBD1 agrees at 7 bases. This CDR3 region has 15 residues. The V gene's germline CDR1 is SGHRS and CDR2 YFSETQ. Losses at the gene ends were 0 bases for V and 2 bases for J; bases not matched to a gene: 5. CDR3: CASSLAEQGTYEQYF. The DNA of the CDR3 is TGCGCCAGCAGCTTGGCTGAACAGGGGACCTACGAGCAGTACTTC.

The chain combines TRBV10-2 with TRBJ1-2; 9 bases fit TRBD1. The length of the CDR3 is 15 residues. CDR1 and CDR2 (germline): WSHSY, SAAADI. V lost 2 bases to trimming and J lost 3 bases; unmatched junction nucleotides: 4. The CDR3 loop reads CASSEGQGRDYGYTF. CDR3 sequence (DNA): TGCGCCAGCAGTGAGGGACAGGGGCGCGACTATGGCTACACCTTC.

This chain joins TRBV27 and TRBJ1-1; a possible D gene is TRBD1 (6 bases). V lost 6 bases and J lost 1, with 12 bases in between. This CDR3 is 14 amino acids long. Germline values: CDR1 MNHEY, CDR2 SMNVEV (reference sequence). CDR3 sequence (DNA): TGTGCCAGCAGCCCCGGGACATCGAACACTGAAGCTTTCTTT. Its protein product is CASSPGTSNTEAFF.

This chain links TRBV2 with TRBJ1-1; D ambiguous. CDR3 length equals 16 residues. Germline loops: CDR1 SNHLY, CDR2 FYNNEI. Between the trimmed V and J ends, which lost 5 bases and 3 bases, there was a span of 19 bases. DNA for the CDR3: TGTGCCAGCAGTTCGTCCGGGGATGAGTGGTACACTGAAGCTTTCTTT. It is translated as CASSSSGDEWYTEAFF. The full variable domain, its missing parts supplied by reference TRBV2 and TRBJ1-1, is EPEVTQTPSHQVTQMGQEVILRCVPISNHLYFYWYRQILGQKVEFLVSFYNNEISEKSEIFDDQFSVERPDGSNFTLKIRSTKLEDSAMYFCASSSSGDEWYTEAFFGQGTRLTVV.

J is TRBJ2-2 and V is TRBV19; maybe TRBD1 (5 bases). This CDR3 is 16 amino acids long. The V end lost 2 bases, the J end lost 3 bases, and 13 bases lay between the germline ends. Per germline, CDR1 LNHDA and CDR2 SQIVND (reference sequence). CDR3 amino acids: CASSINSGWDTGELFF. The CDR3 region has the DNA TGTGCCAGTAGTATAAATTCAGGGTGGGACACCGGGGAGCTGTTTTTT.

CDR3 loop: CASSLATTVSYNEQFF. In DNA, the CDR3 is TGCGCCAGCAGCTTGGCCACGACAGTCTCCTACAATGAGCAGTTCTTC. This chain joins TRBV5-1 and TRBJ2-1, with a weak D call TRBD1 (5 bases). The CDR3 runs 16 residues. Trimming shortened V by 0 bases and J by 0 bases, and 10 bases separated the two germline ends. Germline V CDR1 and CDR2: SGHRS, YFSETQ.

The chain employs TRBV28 and TRBJ1-3; 7 bases are shared with TRBD1. The germline CDR1 and CDR2 sequences are MDHEN and SYDVKM. Germline trimming cut 3 bases from V and 4 bases from J; bases unmatched to any gene: 3. The CDR3 length is 14 residues. The CDR3 DNA reads TGTGCCAGCAGTTTTAGGGGGCAAGGAAACACCATATATTTT. Translation gives CASSFRGQGNTIYF.

This chain uses TRBV7-2 with TRBJ2-5, with 13 bases aligning to TRBD2. CDR1 and CDR2 (germline): SGHTA, FQGNSA. V shed 5 bases, J shed 6 bases, and the junction held 9 bases outside the gene matches. The CDR3 loop spans 16 amino acids. This CDR3 reads CASSHAGTSGEKTQYF. The CDR3 nucleotides are TGTGCCAGCAGCCATGCCGGGACTAGCGGGGAAAAGACCCAGTACTTC.

The chain couples TRBV6-5 to TRBJ1-4; the D gene is possibly TRBD1 (5 bases). The CDR3 has 15 amino acids. In germline, CDR1 is MNHEY, CDR2 SVGAGI. V was pared by 5 bases and J by 4 bases, with 14 bases between. CDR3 sequence (DNA): TGTGCCAGCAGTCACGGTCGACAGTTTAATGAAAAACTGTTTTTT. Translated: CASSHGRQFNEKLFF.

The chain employs TRBV30 and TRBJ1-2; TRBD1 aligns across 9 bases. Trimming removed 4 bases from V and 8 bases from J; junction bases left unmatched: 8. The germline CDR1 and CDR2 sequences are GTSNPN and SVGIG (reference sequence). The CDR3 is made up of 13 amino acids. The CDR3 spells CAWTTGTGRGYTF. The CDR3 nucleotides read TGTGCCTGGACTACCGGGACAGGGAGGGGCTACACCTTC.

In regard to this clone: This specimen includes other DNA sequences encoding the same CDR3. V gene TRBV29-1 combines with J gene TRBJ1-1; no firm D call. CDR1 and CDR2 from the germline V gene are SQVTM and ANQGSEA. CDR3 size: 13 residues. Trimming removed 1 base at V and 1 base at J, with 7 bases between. CDR3 nucleotide sequence: TGCAGCGTTGAAGGGGTAGGGAACACTGAAGCTTTCTTT. Its translation: CSVEGVGNTEAFF.

This sequence joins TRBV11-2 and TRBJ2-2; D is possibly TRBD1 or TRBD2 (5 bases each). V was trimmed by 2 bases and J by 0 bases, leaving 10 bases between them. Germline CDR1 is SGHAT and CDR2 is FQNNGV. This CDR3 spans 16 amino acids. The CDR3 DNA follows: TGTGCCAGCAGCTTATGGGGGTTCTCGAACACCGGGGAGCTGTTTTTT. This translates into CASSLWGFSNTGELFF.

This chain joins TRBV9 and TRBJ1-5, with D possibly TRBD1 on 6 matching bases. This CDR3 is built from 15 residues. CDR1 and CDR2 (germline): SGDLS, YYNGEE. V lost 7 bases, J lost 3 bases, and 17 bases lay in between. CDR3 sequence: CASGSRTAYNQPQHF. As DNA, the CDR3 is TGTGCCAGCGGGTCCCGGACAGCATACAATCAGCCCCAGCATTTT.

V is TRBV12-3 or TRBV12-4 and J is TRBJ1-1; D not certain. The ends were cut back, 4 bases at V and 3 bases at J, with 9 bases in the middle. This CDR3 has 13 residues. In nucleotides, the CDR3 is TGTGCCAGCAGTTATGACACTGACACTGAAGCTTTCTTT. This encodes CASSYDTDTEAFF.

V and J are TRBV7-9 and TRBJ1-3; D is unresolved. CDR3 length: 14 amino acids. Germline V CDR1 and CDR2: SEHNR, FQNEAQ (reference sequence). Between the trimmed V and J ends, which lost 4 bases and 4 bases, there was a span of 11 bases. Here the CDR3 reads CASSSGLRGNTIYF. The CDR3 DNA sequence: TGTGCCAGCAGCTCAGGACTAAGAGGAAACACCATATATTTT.

V usage is TRBV24-1 and J usage is TRBJ2-5; no clear D. The CDR3 contains 15 residues. Germline V CDR1 and CDR2: KGHDR, SFDVKD. Deletions cut 0 bases from V and 5 bases from J, with 12 bases between. The CDR3 spells CATSDLTRGGETQYF. CDR3 sequence (DNA): TGTGCCACCAGTGATTTGACGCGCGGTGGGGAGACCCAGTACTTC.

The rearrangement joins TRBV27 to TRBJ2-1; 11 bases line up with TRBD2. Looked up from germline, CDR1 is MNHEY and CDR2 is SMNVEV (reference sequence). Trimming took 5 bases from V and 2 from J; bases not matched to a gene: 8. This CDR3 contains 17 residues. The CDR3 sequence: CASSTPGLAATYNEQFF. Written as DNA, the CDR3 is TGTGCCAGCAGTACCCCGGGACTAGCGGCGACCTACAATGAGCAGTTCTTC.

A note on this clone: Germline is not matched at one junction end, which may reflect a read error. The J gene is TRBJ2-3, the V gene TRBV6-1; D remains unclear. There are 15 residues in the CDR3. Germline CDR1 reads MNHNS; CDR2 reads SASEGT. The CDR3 protein is CASSKAIESTDTQYF. The CDR3 DNA is TGTGCCAGCAGTAAAGCCATAGAAAGCACAGATACGCAGTATTTT.

DNA for the CDR3: TGTGCCAGCAGCCGTAGGACAGGGGCGGACACTGAAGCTTTCTTT. The encoded protein is CASSRRTGADTEAFF. V usage is TRBV3-1 (or the pseudogene TRBV3-2) and J usage is TRBJ1-1; TRBD1 matches at 9 bases. CDR1 and CDR2 from the germline V gene are LGHDT and YNNKEL (reference sequence). The CDR3 is 15 residues long. V shed 4 bases, J shed 3 bases, and the junction held 6 bases outside the gene matches.

The chain uses TRBV9 and TRBJ2-1, with D uncertain. V was clipped by 0 bases and J by 4 bases, with 8 bases between them. Germline CDR1 reads SGDLS; CDR2 reads YYNGEE. CDR3 size: 14 residues. Written as DNA, the CDR3 is TGTGCCAGCAGCGTAGACGCCGGATACAATGAGCAGTTCTTC. Its translation is CASSVDAGYNEQFF.

On this clone itself: Within the sample, other DNA sequences also encode this same CDR3. The chain is built from TRBV5-1 and TRBJ2-2; TRBD1 agrees at 10 bases. The CDR3 contains 16 residues. The germline V gene has CDR1 SGHRS and CDR2 YFSETQ. V gave up 0 bases and J gave up 5 bases; unmatched junction bases: 4. The DNA for the CDR3 is TGCGCCAGCAGCTTGGGTCGGACAGGGGGAACCGGGGAGCTGTTTTTT. Its translation is CASSLGRTGGTGELFF.

The chain is built from TRBV19 and TRBJ2-3; 13 nucleotides match TRBD2. The CDR3 totals 18 residues. Germline V CDR1 and CDR2: LNHDA, SQIVND (reference sequence). V was pared by 3 bases and J by 1 base, with 7 bases of the junction left unmatched. CDR3 sequence reads: CASSIARLAGGRTDTQYF. The CDR3, as DNA: TGTGCCAGTAGTATCGCGAGACTAGCGGGGGGCCGCACAGATACGCAGTATTTT.